The 7 T cell receptor beta chains given below trace back to one sample, sequenced in a study of CD8 T cells in ankylosing spondylitis (dated by TCRdb to 2015 to 2018). The research as a whole found: Blood from ankylosing spondylitis patients appeared to be characterized by a TCR beta motif composed of eight highly homologous amino acid variants.

The protocol used for the library was 5' RACE. The sequencer was an Illumina HiSeq 2500. TCRdb reanalyzed the raw reads on its own, using fastp at Q25 for trimming and MiXCR for clone calling, and kept in-frame beta chains. Merged by CDR3 protein, the rows form single entries marked with the most common genes and DNA. Present in this sample are some 330,000 distinct CDR3 sequences, around 7.6% of which were seen just once. About 14% of the sample belongs to the ten largest clones. Their antigens are not known. The source material was blood, either unsorted or a sorted T cell fraction (not recorded which). These receptors were taken from a male donor with ankylosing spondylitis.

The rearrangement uses TRBV6-5 and TRBJ2-2; perhaps TRBD1 as D (5 bases). CDR1 and CDR2 from the germline V gene are MNHEY and SVGAGI. The V and J ends lost 2 bases and 4 bases respectively, with 14 bases between them. The CDR3 consists of 16 residues. In DNA, the CDR3 is TGTGCCAGCAGTTACGCACAGCCCAGGGCCACCGGGGAGCTGTTTTTT. Translated: CASSYAQPRATGELFF.

This clonotype was seen a few times. V usage is TRBV12-3 or TRBV12-4 and J usage is TRBJ1-1, with D hard to call. The germline V and J ends were trimmed by 8 bases and 5 bases, with 12 bases remaining between them. The CDR3 consists of 12 residues. The CDR3 DNA sequence: TGTGCCAGCGGCCCTGATTCGACTGAAGCTTTCTTT. As protein: CASGPDSTEAFF.

There are a few counts of this clonotype. This chain uses TRBV7-8 with TRBJ2-1, with 13 bases that match TRBD2. Trimming took 6 bases from V and 1 from J; bases not matched to a gene: 6. The germline V gene has CDR1 SGHVS and CDR2 FQNEAQ. This CDR3 contains 17 residues. The CDR3 region is CASRRGLAGVSYNEQFF. CDR3 DNA: TGTGCCAGCAGGCGTGGACTAGCGGGAGTTTCCTACAATGAGCAGTTCTTC.

The rearrangement links TRBV29-1 to TRBJ1-2; 8 nucleotides match TRBD1. The J segment lost 7 bases and the V segment lost 2 bases, leaving 3 bases of the junction unmatched. This CDR3 has 12 residues. Germline loops: CDR1 SQVTM, CDR2 ANQGSEA. The CDR3 DNA is TGCAGCGTTGAACAGGGGGCGAGTGGCTACACCTTC. This codes for CSVEQGASGYTF.

This clonotype was observed a few times. CDR3 nucleotide sequence: TGTGCCAGCTCACCGAACAGGGGGCATGGAGATACGCAGTATTTT. It codes for CASSPNRGHGDTQYF. The chain is built from TRBV18 and TRBJ2-3; 9 bases map to TRBD1. CDR1 and CDR2 (germline): KGHSH, LQKENI. The ends lost 3 bases at V and 5 bases at J; junction bases unmatched: 6. The CDR3 consists of 15 residues. Full variable domain (remainder filled in from reference TRBV18 and TRBJ2-3): NAGVMQNPRHLVRRRGQEARLRCSPMKGHSHVYWYRQLPEEGLKFMVYLQKENIIDESGMPKERFSAEFPKEGPSILRIQQVVRGDSAAYFCASSPNRGHGDTQYFGPGTRLTVL.

This clonotype was observed a few times. V is TRBV5-6 and J is TRBJ2-1; 11 nucleotides agree with TRBD2. Germline V gene sequence: CDR1 SGHDT, CDR2 YYEEEE. CDR3 length: 19 residues. The J segment lost 4 bases and the V segment lost 3 bases, leaving 15 bases of the junction unmatched. CDR3 region: CASSSAGVAGGPSYNEQFF. The DNA for the CDR3 is TGTGCCAGCAGCTCCGCTGGGGTAGCGGGAGGGCCTTCATACAATGAGCAGTTCTTC.

The CDR3 region has the DNA TGTGCCAGCAGTTTCCGAGTGGGGCGGGTTGCCTACGAGCAGTACTTC. Encoded protein: CASSFRVGRVAYEQYF. The V and J genes are TRBV2 and TRBJ2-7, with D perhaps given as TRBD1 or TRBD2 (5 bases each). This CDR3 has 16 amino acids. The V gene lost 5 bases and the J gene lost 2 bases, with 19 bases spanning the gap. Germline V gene data show CDR1 as SNHLY and CDR2 as FYNNEI.